In its sample, the clone carrying this T cell receptor beta chain was seen many times. What it binds is unknown. This CDR3 region has 14 residues. Germline V lookup: CDR1 MDHEN, CDR2 SYDVKM. The ends were cut back, 2 bases at V and 9 bases at J, with 11 bases in the middle. Arm-PCR of CDR3 regions and iRepertoire HTBI primers were the basis on which TCR beta libraries were built. Authors' methods: Sample data revealed fewer than 70 TRBV and some 14 TRBJ segments. TCRdb reanalysed the multiplex PCR reads using MiXCR and keeps one entry per CDR3 protein. None of the V and J calls come from the authors' own analysis; TCRdb made them. The table records about 530,000 distinct CDR3 sequences, more than 15% of them present only once. Time point reported: newly diagnosed GD, antithyroid drugs for less than 3 months. PBMC RNA served as the TCR library source. This record comes from a study of regulatory T cells in long-lasting Graves disease.

Study observations and caveats: The study found TRBV28, TRBJ1-2 and TRBJ2-5 favored in persistent disease.

These same data were also listed under a study on T cells in Graves' hyperthyroidism and ophthalmopathy. Turning to that study: The diagnostic basis comprised clinical symptoms, serum thyroxine and TRAb, thyroid ultrasound and orbital computed tomography. An initial round of RT-PCR targeting the TCR CDR3 relied on the HTBI primer set.

The chain joins TRBV28 to TRBJ1-6; D is undetermined. Specimen: peripheral blood mononuclear cells (PBMCs), collected at new diagnosis, from a patient treated with antithyroid drugs. This clonotype was sampled from a woman aged 35-65 years with Graves disease. The CDR3 sequence: CASSLDSFFSPLHF. The CDR3 DNA sequence: TGTGCCAGCAGTTTAGATAGTTTTTTTTCACCCCTCCACTTT.